This TCR beta chain was found in a study of CD8 T cells in ankylosing spondylitis. Study-level results: Ankylosing spondylitis blood seemed to carry a telltale TCR beta motif made of several highly homologous variants. Reports of some motif variants in reactive arthritis synovial fluid and blood predate this one. It was reported that disease-linked clones were significantly enriched in matched ankylosing spondylitis synovial fluid.

From germline, CDR1 is SGHTA and CDR2 FQGTGA. Trimming took 5 bases from V and 8 from J; bases not matched to a gene: 8. The CDR3 is made up of 16 amino acids. Making the TCR beta libraries involved quantitative 5'-RACE with molecular barcodes. TCRdb re-analysed the 5' RACE reads in MiXCR, keeping a single row per CDR3 protein. The sample lists tens of thousands of distinct CDR3 sequences, approximately 30% occurring once. In regard to this clonotype: As yet, its antigen is unknown.

Material for sequencing was blood, either unsorted or a sorted T cell fraction (not recorded which). V usage is TRBV7-3 and J usage is TRBJ2-3; 15 bases are shared with TRBD2. This TCR was sampled from a male donor with ankylosing spondylitis or in good health (not recorded which). CDR3 nucleotides: TGTGCCAGCAGCCCCTCCGGGACTAGCGGGGGGTCTACGCAGTATTTT. Protein: CASSPSGTSGGSTQYF.